The 10 T cell receptor beta chains below come from one sample, sequenced in a study of technical replicates of blood from a handful of donors. The data were produced by immunoSEQ multiplex PCR, yet TCRdb's version contains in-frame clones alone and is incomplete. The table has tens of thousands of clones, 90% to 95% seen once; the top ten hold 4.7%. What was sequenced was PBMCs. The origin of the receptors is a human donor in good health. Some clones in this sample may be carry-over from other donors' samples.

This chain uses TRBV7-2 with TRBJ2-1, with D possibly matching TRBD2 (7 bases). The CDR3 spans 12 residues. Deletions cut 5 bases from V and 15 bases from J, with 17 bases between. CDR1 is SGHTA and CDR2 is FQGNSA in the germline V gene. The CDR3 DNA reads TGTGCCAGCAGCCAAGAGGGGGGGCGAAGGTTCTTC. As protein: CASSQEGGRRFF.

The V gene is TRBV6-5, the J gene TRBJ1-3; D remains ambiguous. Germline-derived CDR1 and CDR2 are MNHEY and SVGAGI. Between the trimmed V and J ends, which lost 6 bases and 4 bases, there was a span of 13 bases. This CDR3 is 14 amino acids long. CDR3 sequence (DNA): TGTGCCAGCAGACCGGACTTGGCCGGAAACACCATATATTTT. It yields the protein CASRPDLAGNTIYF.

The V call is TRBV7-2, the J call TRBJ1-2; D perhaps matches TRBD1 (6 bases). This CDR3 is built from 14 residues. Germline V gives CDR1 SGHTA, CDR2 FQGNSA. Trimming removed 5 bases at V and 0 bases at J, with 10 bases between. The CDR3 loop is CASSGNRANYGYTF. The CDR3 nucleotides are TGTGCCAGCAGCGGAAACAGGGCTAACTATGGCTACACCTTC.

The DNA for the CDR3 is TGTGCCAGCAGCAAGACTATAACTCGCACAGATACGCAGTATTTT. This gives the protein CASSKTITRTDTQYF. The chain recombines TRBV7-9 with TRBJ2-3; TRBD2 is a possible D gene (5 bases). Trimming took off 5 bases at V and 1 base at J, with 13 bases between the two ends. The CDR3 runs to 15 residues. The V gene's germline CDR1 is SEHNR and CDR2 FQNEAQ (reference sequence).

The chain uses TRBV6-1 and TRBJ2-7; 7 bases line up with TRBD1. V trimming: 5 bases; J trimming: 2 bases; junction bases outside the gene matches: 3. This CDR3 comprises 13 residues. Germline values: CDR1 MNHNS, CDR2 SASEGT. In DNA, the CDR3 is TGTGCCAGCAGTACCGACAGGGCCTACGAGCAGTACTTC. Its translation: CASSTDRAYEQYF.

The chain links TRBV21-1 to TRBJ1-5; the tabulated D call, TRBD1, remains unverified against the DNA. TRBV21-1 is reported as a pseudogene. The CDR3 has 16 residues. Here the CDR3 reads CASYRGGRAPNQPQHF. Written as DNA, the CDR3 is TGTGCCAGCTACAGAGGGGGCAGGGCCCCGAATCAGCCCCAGCATTTT.

This chain connects TRBV2 to TRBJ2-7, with a tentative D call TRBD2 (6 bases). Trimming cost V 6 bases and J 2 bases, with 17 bases left between them. Per the germline V gene, CDR1 is SNHLY and CDR2 is FYNNEI. This CDR3 comprises 15 residues. The CDR3 region is CASSARGAGPYEQYF. As DNA, the CDR3 is TGTGCCAGCAGCGCCCGGGGCGCGGGACCCTACGAGCAGTACTTC.

This rearrangement joins TRBV4-2 to TRBJ2-5, with a possible D match to TRBD1 (5 bases). Trimming left V 3 bases short and J 0 bases short, with 17 bases between. There are 17 residues in the CDR3. Germline CDR1 and CDR2: LGHNA and YNFKEQ. CDR3 sequence reads: CASSHDPGPRYQETQYF. As DNA, the CDR3 is TGTGCCAGCAGCCATGACCCAGGGCCGAGGTACCAAGAGACCCAGTACTTC.

The CDR3: CASSLFAGTGLTEAFF. CDR3 DNA sequence: TGTGCCAGCAGCTTATTCGCCGGGACAGGGCTCACTGAAGCTTTCTTT. V usage is TRBV7-9 and J usage is TRBJ1-1, with 9 bases aligning to TRBD1. V was clipped by 2 bases and J by 4 bases; unmatched bases: 8. CDR1 and CDR2 (germline): SEHNR, FQNEAQ (reference sequence). The CDR3 extends over 16 amino acids. The whole variable domain, remainder taken from reference TRBV7-9 and TRBJ1-1, is DTGVSQNPRHKITKRGQNVTFRCDPISEHNRLYWYRQTLGQGPEFLTYFQNEAQLEKSRLLSDRFSAERPKGSFSTLEIQRTEQGDSAMYLCASSLFAGTGLTEAFFGQGTRLTVV.

The J gene is TRBJ1-1, the V gene TRBV7-8, with D uncertain. Per the germline V gene, CDR1 is SGHVS and CDR2 is FQNEAQ. This CDR3 has 13 residues. The V and J ends lost 1 base and 6 bases respectively, with 9 bases between them. The CDR3 bases are TGTGCCAGCAGCTTAGTAGTTGGAGCTGAAGCTTTCTTT. This sequence encodes CASSLVVGAEAFF.